The rows below give T cell receptor beta chains drawn from one sample of a study of cytomegalovirus exposure and HLA in healthy donors. TCRdb's table, derived via immunoSEQ multiplex PCR, lists solely in-frame clones and lacks some. The data contain 200,000 to 250,000 clones, under 70% of them singletons. What was sequenced was PBMCs. All receptors come from a man aged 40-55 years in good health and CMV-seropositive. CDR3s leave out the opening cysteine and the closing phenylalanine or tryptophan. Each record gives: V gene, D gene, J gene, CDR3 protein. D genes are given only for firm matches.

V: TRBV6-1
D: -
J: TRBJ1-2
CDR3: ASRGGRGGWEGYT

V: TRBV5-1
D: TRBD1
J: TRBJ2-1
CDR3: ASSSGQGSHNEQF

V: TRBV7-2
D: TRBD2
J: TRBJ2-3
CDR3: ASSLARLAGGQDTQY

V: TRBV7-2
D: TRBD2
J: TRBJ2-3
CDR3: ASSFSGGVTDTQY

V: TRBV28
D: TRBD1
J: TRBJ1-1
CDR3: ASSLTGTGLNTEAF

V: TRBV19
D: TRBD1
J: TRBJ1-1
CDR3: ASSRQGDNTEAF

V: TRBV27
D: TRBD1
J: TRBJ1-1
CDR3: ASSPLTGRITEAF

V: TRBV28
D: -
J: TRBJ1-1
CDR3: ASSAGTEAF

V: TRBV6-6
D: TRBD1
J: TRBJ1-5
CDR3: ASRWDSSLNQPQH

V: TRBV5-1
D: TRBD2
J: TRBJ2-2
CDR3: ASRAGTSETGELF